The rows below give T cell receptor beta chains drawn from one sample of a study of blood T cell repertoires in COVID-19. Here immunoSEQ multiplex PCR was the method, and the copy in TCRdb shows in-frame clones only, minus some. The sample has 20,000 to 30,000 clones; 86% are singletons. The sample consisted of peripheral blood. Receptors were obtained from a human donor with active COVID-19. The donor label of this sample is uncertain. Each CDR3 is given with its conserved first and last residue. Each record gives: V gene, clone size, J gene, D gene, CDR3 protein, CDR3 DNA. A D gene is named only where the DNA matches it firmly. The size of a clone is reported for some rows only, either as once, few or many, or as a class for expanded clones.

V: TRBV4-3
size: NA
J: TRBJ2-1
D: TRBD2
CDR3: CASSQATSGTYNEQFF
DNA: TGCGCCAGCAGCCAAGCGACTAGCGGGACCTACAATGAGCAGTTCTTC

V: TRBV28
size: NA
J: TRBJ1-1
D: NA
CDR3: CASSLVAGLAPRAFF
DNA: TGTGCCAGCAGCCTAGTGGCGGGCTTGGCGCCAAGAGCTTTCTTT

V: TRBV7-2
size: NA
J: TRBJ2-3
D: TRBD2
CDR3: CASSFVTGRATDTQYF
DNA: TGTGCCAGCAGCTTTGTAACTGGGAGGGCCACAGATACGCAGTATTTT

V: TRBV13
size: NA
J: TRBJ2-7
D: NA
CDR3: CASGWGGGSYEQYF
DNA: TGTGCCAGCGGTTGGGGAGGCGGAAGCTACGAGCAGTACTTC

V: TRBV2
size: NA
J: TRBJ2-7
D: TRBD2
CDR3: CDSSEGTSGSYEQYF
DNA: TGTGACAGCAGTGAAGGGACTAGCGGGTCCTACGAGCAGTACTTC

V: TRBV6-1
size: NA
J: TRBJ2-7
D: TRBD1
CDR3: CASSELETGGYEQYF
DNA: TGTGCCAGCAGTGAATTGGAGACAGGGGGCTACGAGCAGTACTTC

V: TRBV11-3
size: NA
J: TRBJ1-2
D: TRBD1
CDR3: CASSLVGQGADGYTF
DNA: TGTGCCAGCAGCTTGGTAGGACAGGGGGCCGATGGCTACACCTTC

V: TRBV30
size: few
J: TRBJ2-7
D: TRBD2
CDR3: CAWSLTSATASF
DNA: TGTGCCTGGAGTCTCACTAGCGCCACCGCCTCGTTC

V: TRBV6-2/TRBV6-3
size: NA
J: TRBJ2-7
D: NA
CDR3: CASSSDYPGYEQYF
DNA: TGTGCCAGCAGTTCGGACTACCCAGGATACGAGCAGTACTTC

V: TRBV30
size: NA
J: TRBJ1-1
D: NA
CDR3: CAWAGERTTEAFF
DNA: TGTGCCTGGGCAGGGGAGCGAACAACTGAAGCTTTCTTT

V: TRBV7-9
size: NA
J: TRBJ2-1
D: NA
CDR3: CASSPLAGSYNEQFF
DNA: TGTGCCAGCAGCCCACTAGCAGGCTCCTACAATGAGCAGTTCTTC

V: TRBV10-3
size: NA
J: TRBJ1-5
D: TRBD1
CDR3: CAIKGTVNQPQHF
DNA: TGTGCCATCAAGGGGACAGTAAATCAGCCCCAGCATTTT

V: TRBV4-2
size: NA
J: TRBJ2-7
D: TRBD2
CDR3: CASSQELAVSAEQYF
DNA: TGTGCCAGCAGCCAGGAACTAGCGGTCTCCGCCGAGCAGTACTTC

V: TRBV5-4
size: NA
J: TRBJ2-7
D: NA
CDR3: CASSSVYAGSLVYEQYF
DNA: TGTGCCAGCAGCTCCGTCTATGCTGGTAGCTTAGTCTACGAGCAGTACTTC

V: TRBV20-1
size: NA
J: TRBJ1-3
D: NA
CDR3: CSASWASGNTIYF
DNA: TGCAGTGCTAGTTGGGCTTCTGGAAACACCATATATTTT

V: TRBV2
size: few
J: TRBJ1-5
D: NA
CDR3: CATSDGGGSIYSQPQHF
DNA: TGTGCCACCTCCGACGGGGGGGGGTCCATTTACAGTCAGCCCCAGCATTTT

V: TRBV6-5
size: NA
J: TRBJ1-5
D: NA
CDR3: CASSSYLDSLEQPQHF
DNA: TGTGCCAGCAGTTCATACCTGGACAGTCTCGAACAGCCCCAGCATTTT

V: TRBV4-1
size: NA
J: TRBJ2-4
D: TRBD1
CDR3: CASSQGQGPNRVIQYF
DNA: TGCGCCAGCAGCCAAGGACAGGGCCCAAATCGGGTCATTCAGTACTTC

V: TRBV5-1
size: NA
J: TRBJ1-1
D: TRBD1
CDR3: CASSLQGGTEAFF
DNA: TGCGCCAGCAGCTTGCAGGGGGGCACTGAAGCTTTCTTT

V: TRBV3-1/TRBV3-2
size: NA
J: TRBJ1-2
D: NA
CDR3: CASSPVGGINTGDYGYTF
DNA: TGTGCCAGCAGCCCAGTGGGAGGGATTAATACTGGGGACTATGGCTACACCTTC

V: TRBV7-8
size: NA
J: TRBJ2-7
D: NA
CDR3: CASSLSNNPYEQYF
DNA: TGTGCCAGCAGCTTATCCAACAACCCCTACGAGCAGTACTTC

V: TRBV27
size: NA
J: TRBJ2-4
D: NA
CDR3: CASSLAGTKNIQYF
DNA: TGTGCCAGCAGTTTAGCGGGGACCAAAAACATTCAGTACTTC

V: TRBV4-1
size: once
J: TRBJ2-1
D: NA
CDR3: CASSQAGLSYNEQFF
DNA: TGCGCCAGCAGCCAAGCGGGACTTAGCTACAATGAGCAGTTCTTC

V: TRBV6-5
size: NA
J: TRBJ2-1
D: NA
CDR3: CASSYSGTQHNEQFF
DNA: TGTGCCAGCAGTTACTCCGGGACACAACACAATGAGCAGTTCTTC

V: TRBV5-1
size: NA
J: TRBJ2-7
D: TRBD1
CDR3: CASSPALTGGPGEQYF
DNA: TGCGCCAGCAGCCCGGCCCTGACAGGGGGCCCCGGGGAGCAGTACTTC

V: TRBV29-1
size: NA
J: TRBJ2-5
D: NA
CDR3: CSVERAYF
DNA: TGCAGCGTTGAGAGGGCGTACTTC

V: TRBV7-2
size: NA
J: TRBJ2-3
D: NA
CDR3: CASSQTSSTDTQYF
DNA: TGTGCCAGCAGCCAAACCAGTAGCACAGATACGCAGTATTTT

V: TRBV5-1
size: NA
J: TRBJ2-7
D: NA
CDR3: CASSLRPGQNYEQYF
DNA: TGCGCCAGCAGCTTGCGTCCGGGACAAAACTACGAGCAGTACTTC

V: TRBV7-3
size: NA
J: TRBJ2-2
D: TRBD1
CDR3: CASSSRQGANTGELFF
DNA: TGTGCCAGCAGCTCGAGACAGGGGGCGAACACCGGGGAGCTGTTTTTT

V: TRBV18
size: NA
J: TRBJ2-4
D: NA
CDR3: CASSHPPEGEIQYF
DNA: TGTGCCAGCTCACATCCCCCCGAGGGAGAGATTCAGTACTTC

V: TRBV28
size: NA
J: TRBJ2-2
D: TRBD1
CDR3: CASQGSTGAGGELFF
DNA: TGTGCCTCCCAAGGTAGTACAGGGGCAGGAGGGGAGCTGTTTTTT

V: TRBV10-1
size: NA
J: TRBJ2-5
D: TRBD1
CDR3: CATPTGLCETQYF
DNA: TGCGCCACCCCGACAGGGCTCTGCGAGACCCAGTACTTC

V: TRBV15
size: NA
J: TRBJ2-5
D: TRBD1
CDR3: CATSRPGTGFPKTQYF
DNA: TGTGCCACCAGCCGCCCCGGGACAGGGTTTCCAAAGACCCAGTACTTC

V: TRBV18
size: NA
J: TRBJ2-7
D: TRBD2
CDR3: CASSPSLAGAGEQYF
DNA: TGTGCCAGCTCACCATCACTAGCGGGAGCAGGTGAGCAGTACTTC

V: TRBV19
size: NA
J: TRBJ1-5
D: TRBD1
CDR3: CASSMTGTAQPQHF
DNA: TGTGCCAGTAGTATGACAGGGACGGCTCAGCCCCAGCATTTT

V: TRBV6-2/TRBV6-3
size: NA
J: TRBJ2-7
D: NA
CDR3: CASSSQGFEQYF
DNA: TGTGCCAGCAGTTCCCAGGGGTTCGAGCAGTACTTC

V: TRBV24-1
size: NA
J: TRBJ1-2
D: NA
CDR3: CATSDPREGYGYTF
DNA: TGTGCCACCAGTGACCCCAGGGAGGGGTATGGCTACACCTTC

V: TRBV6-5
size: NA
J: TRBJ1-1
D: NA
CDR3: CASSPPVNTEAFF
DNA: TGTGCCAGCAGTCCCCCGGTGAACACTGAAGCTTTCTTT

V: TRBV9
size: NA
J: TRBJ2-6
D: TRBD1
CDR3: CASSVVGGDRPGSGANVLTF
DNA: TGTGCCAGCAGCGTAGTCGGAGGGGACAGGCCGGGGTCTGGGGCCAACGTCCTGACTTTC